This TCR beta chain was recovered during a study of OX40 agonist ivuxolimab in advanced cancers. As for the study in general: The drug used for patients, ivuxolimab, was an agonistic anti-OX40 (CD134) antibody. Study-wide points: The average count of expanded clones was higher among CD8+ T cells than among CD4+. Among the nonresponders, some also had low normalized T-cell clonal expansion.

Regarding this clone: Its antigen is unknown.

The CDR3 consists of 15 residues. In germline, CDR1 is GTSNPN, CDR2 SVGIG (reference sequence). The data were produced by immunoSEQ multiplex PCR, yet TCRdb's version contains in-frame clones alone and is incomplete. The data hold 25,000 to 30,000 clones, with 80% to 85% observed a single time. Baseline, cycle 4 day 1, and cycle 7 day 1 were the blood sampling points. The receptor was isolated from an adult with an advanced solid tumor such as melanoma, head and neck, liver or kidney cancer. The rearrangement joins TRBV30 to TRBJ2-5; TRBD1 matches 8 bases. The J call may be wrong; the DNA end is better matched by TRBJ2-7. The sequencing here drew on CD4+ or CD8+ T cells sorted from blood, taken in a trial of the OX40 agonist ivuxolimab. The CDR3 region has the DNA TGTGCCTGGAGTGTACGTCAGGGGGCGTGGTACGAGCAGTACTTC. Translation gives CAWSVRQGAWYEQYF.